Below, one T cell receptor (beta chain) is given with its context. Its antigen remains unknown. The sample comes from a study of graft-versus-host responses after intestinal transplantation. At the level of the study: Each patient got anti-thymocyte globulin induction, then tacrolimus and steroids for around three years.

Sequencing was performed with immunoSEQ multiplex PCR; in TCRdb, only in-frame clones are kept and a portion is missing. The sample has some 110,000 clones, about 92% seen once. The CDR3 totals 13 residues. Deletions cut 5 bases from V and 2 bases from J, with 10 bases between. CDR1 is SGHTA and CDR2 is FQGNSA in the germline V gene. Study outcomes and limitations: Among recipient marrow samples, GvH clones were found; some appeared first in ileum or blood.

The sequenced sample was unstimulated CD8+ T cells sorted from spleen or lymph node cells, obtained before transplant. This receptor was obtained from a human donor who was the organ donor for an intestinal transplant. This chain joins TRBV7-2 and TRBJ2-7, with D tentatively TRBD2 (5 bases). Here the CDR3 DNA reads TGTGCCAGCAGCCCCGGGGTCCCCTACGAGCAGTACTTC. This codes for CASSPGVPYEQYF.